The clone carrying this T cell receptor (beta chain) was detected many times. This entry comes from a study of T-cell reconstitution after alpha-beta-depleted transplantation in children. Germline CDR1 is SGHDN and CDR2 is FVKESK. Deletions cut 4 bases from V and 0 bases from J, with 10 bases between. The length of the CDR3 is 14 residues. It was with unique molecular identifiers that the TCRbeta library was prepared. TCRdb itself ran the PCR reads through MiXCR, one entry per CDR3 protein. The repertoire holds some 490,000 distinct CDR3 sequences, with around 13% as singletons. This TCR derives from a human donor who donated a stem cell graft to a child with combined immunodeficiency. The sample consisted of PBMCs from the stem cell graft donor, taken from the stem cell graft. The V and J genes are TRBV14 and TRBJ2-7; tentatively, D is TRBD2 (6 bases). This CDR3 reads CASSPGTFSYEQYF. Written as DNA, the CDR3 is TGTGCCAGCAGCCCCGGGACTTTCTCCTACGAGCAGTACTTC.